The sequence of this T cell receptor beta chain was determined in a study of cytotoxic CD8 clonotypes in ibrutinib-treated CLL. Generated by immunoSEQ multiplex PCR, the TCRdb table keeps only in-frame clones and is missing some. The sample contains approximately 300,000 clones, roughly 79% of which appear only once. The CDR3 sequence is 12 residues long. Trimming left V 1 base short and J 9 bases short, with 7 bases between. CDR1 is PRHDT, CDR2 FYEKMQ, per germline (reference sequence). This receptor was obtained from a human donor with chronic lymphocytic leukemia. This sequence joins TRBV13 and TRBJ2-1, with D tentatively TRBD1 (5 bases). Material: PBMCs, obtained before ibrutinib treatment. The CDR3 DNA reads TGTGCCAGCAGCTTAGTTAGGGGTGAGCAGTTCTTC. This encodes CASSLVRGEQFF.